These 29 T cell receptor beta chains originate from one sample sequenced in a study of response to subunit inactivated influenza vaccine. TCRdb independently ran MiXCR on the RT-PCR reads; one entry per CDR3 protein. The sample has about 500,000 distinct CDR3 sequences, 16% seen once. Sequences were derived from CD4+ T cells sorted from PBMCs, sampled around 2 years after vaccination. The receptors originated from a man between 50 and 75 years old who received an inactivated influenza vaccine.

A few counts support this clonotype. The chain joins TRBV28 to TRBJ2-2, with D unresolved. The V end lost 2 bases, the J end lost 0 bases, and 4 bases lay between the germline ends. The CDR3 covers 14 residues. The V gene's germline CDR1 is MDHEN and CDR2 SYDVKM. The CDR3 nucleotides are TGTGCCAGCAGTTTACAAACGAACACCGGGGAGCTGTTTTTT. This gives the protein CASSLQTNTGELFF.

The V gene is TRBV14, the J gene TRBJ2-5; 10 nucleotides agree with TRBD1. After removal of 1 base from V and 4 bases from J, the junction contained 3 bases not matched to a gene. Germline CDR1 SGHDN, CDR2 FVKESK. The CDR3 length is 15 residues. The CDR3 coding sequence is TGTGCCAGCAGCCAAGGACAGGGGGCCCTAGAGACCCAGTACTTC. This gives the protein CASSQGQGALETQYF.

V gene TRBV29-1 combines with J gene TRBJ2-1; D is unresolved. CDR3 size: 12 residues. Trimming removed 5 bases from V and 8 bases from J, with 13 bases in between. Germline CDR1 is SQVTM and CDR2 is ANQGSEA. The CDR3 reads CSVFSDVDEQFF. CDR3 nucleotide sequence: TGCAGCGTTTTTTCTGACGTCGATGAGCAGTTCTTC.

In this sample, this clonotype turned up a few times. The chain employs TRBV7-2 and TRBJ2-7, with TRBD2 identical over 13 bases. The CDR3 has 13 residues. With V trimmed by 3 bases and J by 12 bases, 5 bases remained unmatched. The germline V gene encodes CDR1 SGHTA and CDR2 FQGNSA. CDR3: CASSLGLAGTRYF. The CDR3 region has the DNA TGTGCCAGCAGCTTGGGACTAGCGGGAACTCGGTACTTC.

This clonotype has just a few counts. The chain joins TRBV5-1 to TRBJ2-5, with D possibly matching TRBD1 (5 bases). CDR3 length equals 15 residues. V was shortened by 2 bases and J by 5 bases, with 16 bases between the two germline ends. Germline lookup yields CDR1 SGHRS and CDR2 YFSETQ. CDR3 protein: CASSLLRQGIETQYF. CDR3 bases: TGCGCCAGCAGCTTACTCCGGCAGGGAATTGAGACCCAGTACTTC. The variable domain in full, completed from reference TRBV5-1 and TRBJ2-5, reads KAGVTQTPRYLIKTRGQQVTLSCSPISGHRSVSWYQQTPGQGLQFLFEYFSETQRNKGNFPGRFSGRQFSNSRSEMNVSTLELGDSALYLCASSLLRQGIETQYFGPGTRLLVL.

This clonotype has just a few counts. This chain uses TRBV30 with TRBJ2-1; D remains ambiguous. The CDR3 is made up of 13 amino acids. CDR1 is GTSNPN, CDR2 SVGIG, per germline (reference sequence). V was shortened by 4 bases and J by 1 base, with 8 bases between the two germline ends. CDR3 residues: CAWTSPSYNEQFF. The CDR3 nucleotides are TGTGCCTGGACATCGCCATCCTACAATGAGCAGTTCTTC.

This chain connects TRBV20-1 to TRBJ1-1; 7 positions match TRBD1. Germline loops: CDR1 DFQATT, CDR2 SNEGSKA (reference sequence). V shed 6 bases, J shed 3 bases, and the junction held 7 bases outside the gene matches. CDR3 length equals 13 residues. CDR3 nucleotide sequence: TGCAGTGCCAGGGGGTGGCAGCACACTGAAGCTTTCTTT. Encoded protein: CSARGWQHTEAFF.

This clonotype was counted at least ten times. The rearrangement uses TRBV20-1 and TRBJ2-5, with TRBD2 matching 7 bases. With 2 bases clipped from V and 1 base from J, the junction kept 7 bases outside the gene matches. The germline V gene has CDR1 DFQATT and CDR2 SNEGSKA (reference sequence). This CDR3 contains 15 residues. The CDR3 DNA reads TGCAGTGCTAGACTCCGGGGGGTACCCCAAGAGACCCAGTACTTC. It translates to CSARLRGVPQETQYF.

The V and J genes are TRBV2 and TRBJ2-5, with 8 bases fitting TRBD2. The CDR3 has 14 residues. V gave up 4 bases and J gave up 0 bases; unmatched junction bases: 1. CDR1 is SNHLY and CDR2 is FYNNEI in the germline V gene. The CDR3 nucleotides are TGTGCCAGCAGTGGCGGGGGGAACCAAGAGACCCAGTACTTC. Translating it yields CASSGGGNQETQYF.

This clonotype was detected only a few times. CDR3 residues: CASSPMTGPLSGNTIYF. CDR3 sequence (DNA): TGTGCCAGCAGTCCAATGACAGGACCCCTCTCTGGAAACACCATATATTTT. The chain recombines TRBV6-1 with TRBJ1-3; TRBD1 might be the D (6 bases). Germline V CDR1 and CDR2: MNHNS, SASEGT. V was trimmed by 5 bases and J by 0 bases, leaving 17 bases between them. This CDR3 contains 17 residues.

The chain recombines TRBV5-6 with TRBJ2-7, with D perhaps matching TRBD1 (5 bases). Trimming took off 6 bases at V and 2 bases at J, with 18 bases between the two ends. The CDR3 spans 15 residues. Germline CDR1 SGHDT, CDR2 YYEEEE. As DNA, the CDR3 is TGTGCCAGCACTCACAGGACCACTAATCCCTACGAGCAGTACTTC. Translation: CASTHRTTNPYEQYF.

This clonotype was seen more than once but under ten times. The V call is TRBV29-1, the J call TRBJ2-7; 9 bases are a match to TRBD1. V gave up 6 bases and J gave up 6 bases; unmatched junction bases: 3. The CDR3 runs 11 residues. Germline V gives CDR1 SQVTM, CDR2 ANQGSEA. CDR3 in DNA: TGCAGCGTGGGACAGGGAACCGAGCAGTACTTC. Translated, it gives CSVGQGTEQYF.

The CDR3 nucleotides read TGCAGTGCTAGTTCCCCCACCTATGGCTACACCTTC. It is translated as CSASSPTYGYTF. The chain is built from TRBV20-1 and TRBJ1-2; D is uncertain. CDR1 is DFQATT, CDR2 SNEGSKA, per germline (reference sequence). V was clipped by 3 bases and J by 4 bases, with 9 bases between them. The length of the CDR3 is 12 residues.

The chain has TRBV28 and TRBJ1-1; TRBD1 might be the D (5 bases). With 6 bases removed from V and 1 base from J, the gap between germline ends came to 12 bases. CDR1 and CDR2 from the germline V gene are MDHEN and SYDVKM. This CDR3 has 14 residues. CDR3 region: CASRVGLSNTEAFF. DNA for the CDR3: TGTGCCAGCAGGGTGGGACTGTCGAACACTGAAGCTTTCTTT.

This clonotype was seen a few times. This chain uses TRBV6-1 with TRBJ2-2, with 11 positions matching TRBD2. V was pared by 2 bases and J by 6 bases, with 8 bases of the junction left unmatched. CDR3 length: 17 amino acids. CDR1 MNHNS and CDR2 SASEGT come from the germline V gene. CDR3 DNA sequence: TGTGCCAGCAGTGAACCCTCACTAGCGGGAGTTTCCGGGGAGCTGTTTTTT. The encoded protein is CASSEPSLAGVSGELFF.

This rearrangement joins TRBV29-1 to TRBJ2-1; a weak D match, TRBD1 (6 bases). Trimming stripped 2 bases from V and 12 bases from J, with 17 bases between. This CDR3 has 13 amino acids. Per germline, CDR1 SQVTM and CDR2 ANQGSEA. DNA for the CDR3: TGCAGCGTTGAAAGGCCAAACCAAGGGGGGCAGTTCTTC. Encoded protein: CSVERPNQGGQFF.

The CDR3 protein is CSARVQGGQPQHF. CDR3 DNA: TGCAGTGCTAGAGTTCAGGGTGGGCAGCCCCAGCATTTT. The genes are TRBV20-1 and TRBJ1-5; D is possibly TRBD1 (5 bases). This CDR3 comprises 13 residues. V was shortened by 1 base and J by 7 bases, with 11 bases between the two germline ends. Germline CDR1 and CDR2: DFQATT and SNEGSKA (reference sequence).

The rearrangement links TRBV29-1 to TRBJ2-3; 8 bases are shared with TRBD1. The junction had 7 bases not matched to a gene; V was cut back by 1 base and J by 4 bases. This CDR3 has 15 residues. Germline V lookup: CDR1 SQVTM, CDR2 ANQGSEA. In nucleotides, the CDR3 is TGCAGCGTTGAAGTCGCAGGGGGCGCGTCAGATACGCAGTATTTT. Amino acid sequence: CSVEVAGGASDTQYF.

The sample holds a few counts of this clonotype. The V gene is TRBV19, the J gene TRBJ1-1, with a possible D match to TRBD1 (5 bases). V lost 4 bases and J lost 3, with 6 bases in between. The CDR3 sequence is 12 residues long. Germline V CDR1 and CDR2: LNHDA, SQIVND (reference sequence). CDR3 sequence reads: CASSKQDTEAFF. Here the CDR3 DNA reads TGTGCCAGTAGTAAACAGGACACTGAAGCTTTCTTT.

This clonotype was counted a few times. The chain couples TRBV29-1 to TRBJ2-2; no firm D call. The CDR3 is 14 residues long. Trimming took 7 bases from V and 0 from J, leaving 12 bases between them. Germline CDR1 is SQVTM and CDR2 is ANQGSEA. This chain's CDR3 is CSARTITNTGELFF. The CDR3 DNA reads TGCAGCGCGAGGACGATAACGAACACCGGGGAGCTGTTTTTT.

The chain links TRBV9 to TRBJ1-3, with TRBD1 matching over 9 bases. Germline V gene sequence: CDR1 SGDLS, CDR2 YYNGEE. The V and J ends lost 4 bases and 1 base, in that order; junction bases with no gene match: 6. This CDR3 has 16 amino acids. In DNA form, the CDR3 reads TGTGCCAGCAGCCCCCAGGGACAGGGATCTGGAAACACCATATATTTT. It codes for CASSPQGQGSGNTIYF.

J is TRBJ2-2 and V is TRBV3-1, with D perhaps TRBD1 (5 bases). V was trimmed by 1 base and J by 8 bases, leaving 11 bases between them. The CDR3 covers 14 residues. Germline CDR1 LGHDT, CDR2 YNNKEL (reference sequence). CDR3 protein: CASSQVEDKGELFF. The DNA of the CDR3 is TGTGCCAGCAGCCAAGTTGAGGACAAGGGGGAGCTGTTTTTT.

This clonotype was counted only a few times. This chain uses TRBV3-1 with TRBJ1-2; 7 bases are shared with TRBD1. The trim removed 0 bases at V and 6 bases at J, leaving 10 bases unmatched. The CDR3 has 16 amino acids. Per the germline V gene, CDR1 is LGHDT and CDR2 is YNNKEL (reference sequence). The CDR3 nucleotides read TGTGCCAGCAGCCAAGACCCCCGGACAGGCCGACATGGCTACACCTTC. It translates to CASSQDPRTGRHGYTF.

Many counts were recorded for this clonotype. The chain recombines TRBV27 with TRBJ1-1; 9 bases are shared with TRBD1. Germline V gene sequence: CDR1 MNHEY, CDR2 SMNVEV (reference sequence). There are 14 residues in the CDR3. J lost 4 bases, V lost 4 bases, and 4 bases had no gene match. This CDR3 is CASSSGQGGTEAFF. The CDR3 DNA sequence: TGTGCCAGCAGTTCGGGACAGGGCGGCACTGAAGCTTTCTTT.

The chain links TRBV7-3 to TRBJ2-2; D perhaps matches TRBD2 (6 bases). Germline V CDR1 and CDR2: SGHTA, FQGTGA. The germline V and J ends were trimmed by 0 bases and 8 bases, with 7 bases remaining between them. There are 13 residues in the CDR3. This CDR3 reads CASSLTAGGELFF. The CDR3 DNA reads as TGTGCCAGCAGCTTAACCGCGGGGGGGGAGCTGTTTTTT. The full variable domain, its missing parts supplied by reference TRBV7-3 and TRBJ2-2, is GAGVSQTPSNKVTEKGKYVELRCDPISGHTALYWYRQSLGQGPEFLIYFQGTGAADDSGLPNDRFFAVRPEGSVSTLKIQRTERGDSAVYLCASSLTAGGELFFGEGSRLTVL.

The rearrangement links TRBV5-4 to TRBJ1-5, with D tentatively TRBD1 (5 bases). V lost 2 bases and J lost 6, with 12 bases in between. Germline values: CDR1 SGHNT, CDR2 YYREEE (reference sequence). This CDR3 spans 14 amino acids. The chain's CDR3 is CASSFGGEGQPQHF. CDR3 sequence (DNA): TGTGCCAGCAGCTTCGGGGGGGAAGGTCAGCCCCAGCATTTT.

The rearrangement joins TRBV12-3 or TRBV12-4 to TRBJ2-7; D possibly uses TRBD1 or TRBD2 (5 bases each). The CDR3 loop spans 18 amino acids. V was trimmed by 1 base and J by 1 base, leaving 20 bases between them. CDR3 loop: CASSLGSVWGPQSYEQYF. CDR3 DNA sequence: TGTGCCAGCAGTTTAGGTTCGGTCTGGGGACCGCAGTCCTACGAGCAGTACTTC.

This clonotype was counted only a few times. The V gene is TRBV5-1, the J gene TRBJ1-2; D may be TRBD1 (5 bases). Germline-derived CDR1 and CDR2 are SGHRS and YFSETQ. The CDR3 spans 15 residues. The V end was cut by 4 bases, the J end by 2 bases, with 15 bases between. In DNA, the CDR3 is TGCGCCAGCAGCCCCGGGGACGGACGAAACTATGGCTACACCTTC. It specifies CASSPGDGRNYGYTF. Full variable domain (rest looked up from reference TRBV5-1 and TRBJ1-2): KAGVTQTPRYLIKTRGQQVTLSCSPISGHRSVSWYQQTPGQGLQFLFEYFSETQRNKGNFPGRFSGRQFSNSRSEMNVSTLELGDSALYLCASSPGDGRNYGYTFGSGTRLTVV.

This clonotype has only a few counts. The rearrangement uses TRBV10-3 and TRBJ2-2; D ambiguous. CDR3 size: 13 residues. V lost 5 bases to trimming and J lost 10 bases, with 14 bases between them. Per germline, CDR1 ENHRY and CDR2 SYGVKD. CDR3 residues: CAISHPRPVELFF. The CDR3 DNA reads TGTGCCATCAGTCACCCCCGGCCCGTGGAGCTGTTTTTT.